Listed below are T cell receptor beta chains from one sample, sequenced in a study of spatial heterogeneity in lung cancer. TCRdb reprocessed the 5' RACE reads with MiXCR, giving one entry per CDR3 protein. The sample has more than 2,000 distinct CDR3 sequences; approximately 21% are singletons. The sample here was PBMCs, taken at surgery. All receptors derive from a male donor with early-stage non-small cell lung cancer. Each CDR3 is given with its conserved first and last residue. Fields, in order: CDR3 protein, J gene, clone size, V gene. Where a row states a size, it is once, few, many or the class of an expanded clone; other rows omit it.

CASSAPGQGAFF | TRBJ1-1 | many | TRBV9
CASSSPSGRADTGELFF | TRBJ2-2 | - | TRBV11-2
CASSPRDRETQYF | TRBJ2-5 | medium-sized | TRBV11-3
CASGLMAGTDTQYF | TRBJ2-3 | medium-sized | TRBV5-6
CSVEGQLGETQYF | TRBJ2-5 | - | TRBV29-1
CASSGTADNYGYTF | TRBJ1-2 | many | TRBV27
CASSLGTGTGEQYF | TRBJ2-7 | - | TRBV7-6
CSVEVRDRAYEQYF | TRBJ2-7 | - | TRBV29-1
CASSQNDRERSYEQYF | TRBJ2-7 | medium-sized | TRBV3-1
CASSRTGVSNEQFF | TRBJ2-1 | few | TRBV6-2/TRBV6-3
CASSQTSGDYNEQFF | TRBJ2-1 | - | TRBV19
CSARDVGPLWEKLFF | TRBJ1-4 | medium-sized | TRBV20-1
CASSSGTSGYEQYF | TRBJ2-7 | medium-sized | TRBV11-2
CASSLLSTDTQYF | TRBJ2-3 | medium-sized | TRBV27
CASSESQPGQGAEQYF | TRBJ2-7 | - | TRBV5-1
CASSFSGQLSGANVLTF | TRBJ2-6 | - | TRBV7-9